The T cell receptor (beta chain) described here comes from a study of T cell repertoires in cytomegalovirus infection (dated by TCRdb to between 2018 and 2021). At the level of the whole study: Because public TCR beta signatures pointed to carriage of CMV infection together with the matching HLA type, the HLA type of each donor mattered for the analysis. What the work shows at the level of the full study, not this receptor alone: The ex vivo response was dominated by HLA-C-restricted CMV-specific TCR beta clonotypes, which also provided the single most frequent clonotype in two of eight donors. Cumulative frequency of public TCR beta family members discriminated carriers of CMV infection plus the relevant HLA type in this cohort and an independent 352-donor cohort.

The cysteine opens and the phenylalanine closes a CDR3 of 14 amino acids. The read is trimmed to its CDR3 DNA, 42 bases read in frame from base 1. From the germline V gene (reference sequence), CDR1 is SSHAT and CDR2 is FNYEAQ. V is cut by 1 base and J by 6 bases, and the space between the germline ends is 9 bases. The instrument given in TCRdb is Illumina HiSeq 1500. In TCRdb, the public reads were trimmed at Q25 with fastp and aligned with MiXCR, with productive beta chains retained. Entries that share a CDR3 protein sequence are merged under the most common genes and DNA. This sample gives 250,000 to 300,000 distinct CDR3 sequences in total; roughly 15% of them show up just once. The leading ten clones occupy around 8.8% of the sample. This clonotype came up many times. Its antigen is still unknown. No qualities accompany the bases; no much larger clone lies one base away.

The sequence was collected from a human donor in good health (CMV status not recorded). Some clones in this sample may be carry-over from other donors' samples. The sequencing sample was made of PBMCs. Recombination connected TRBV7-7 to TRBJ2-2; TRBD1 is a possible D gene, resting on 5 matching bases. The CDR3 region has the sequence CASSLGRAAGELFF. The bases are TGTGCCAGCAGCTTAGGCAGGGCCGCCGGGGAGCTGTTTTTT.